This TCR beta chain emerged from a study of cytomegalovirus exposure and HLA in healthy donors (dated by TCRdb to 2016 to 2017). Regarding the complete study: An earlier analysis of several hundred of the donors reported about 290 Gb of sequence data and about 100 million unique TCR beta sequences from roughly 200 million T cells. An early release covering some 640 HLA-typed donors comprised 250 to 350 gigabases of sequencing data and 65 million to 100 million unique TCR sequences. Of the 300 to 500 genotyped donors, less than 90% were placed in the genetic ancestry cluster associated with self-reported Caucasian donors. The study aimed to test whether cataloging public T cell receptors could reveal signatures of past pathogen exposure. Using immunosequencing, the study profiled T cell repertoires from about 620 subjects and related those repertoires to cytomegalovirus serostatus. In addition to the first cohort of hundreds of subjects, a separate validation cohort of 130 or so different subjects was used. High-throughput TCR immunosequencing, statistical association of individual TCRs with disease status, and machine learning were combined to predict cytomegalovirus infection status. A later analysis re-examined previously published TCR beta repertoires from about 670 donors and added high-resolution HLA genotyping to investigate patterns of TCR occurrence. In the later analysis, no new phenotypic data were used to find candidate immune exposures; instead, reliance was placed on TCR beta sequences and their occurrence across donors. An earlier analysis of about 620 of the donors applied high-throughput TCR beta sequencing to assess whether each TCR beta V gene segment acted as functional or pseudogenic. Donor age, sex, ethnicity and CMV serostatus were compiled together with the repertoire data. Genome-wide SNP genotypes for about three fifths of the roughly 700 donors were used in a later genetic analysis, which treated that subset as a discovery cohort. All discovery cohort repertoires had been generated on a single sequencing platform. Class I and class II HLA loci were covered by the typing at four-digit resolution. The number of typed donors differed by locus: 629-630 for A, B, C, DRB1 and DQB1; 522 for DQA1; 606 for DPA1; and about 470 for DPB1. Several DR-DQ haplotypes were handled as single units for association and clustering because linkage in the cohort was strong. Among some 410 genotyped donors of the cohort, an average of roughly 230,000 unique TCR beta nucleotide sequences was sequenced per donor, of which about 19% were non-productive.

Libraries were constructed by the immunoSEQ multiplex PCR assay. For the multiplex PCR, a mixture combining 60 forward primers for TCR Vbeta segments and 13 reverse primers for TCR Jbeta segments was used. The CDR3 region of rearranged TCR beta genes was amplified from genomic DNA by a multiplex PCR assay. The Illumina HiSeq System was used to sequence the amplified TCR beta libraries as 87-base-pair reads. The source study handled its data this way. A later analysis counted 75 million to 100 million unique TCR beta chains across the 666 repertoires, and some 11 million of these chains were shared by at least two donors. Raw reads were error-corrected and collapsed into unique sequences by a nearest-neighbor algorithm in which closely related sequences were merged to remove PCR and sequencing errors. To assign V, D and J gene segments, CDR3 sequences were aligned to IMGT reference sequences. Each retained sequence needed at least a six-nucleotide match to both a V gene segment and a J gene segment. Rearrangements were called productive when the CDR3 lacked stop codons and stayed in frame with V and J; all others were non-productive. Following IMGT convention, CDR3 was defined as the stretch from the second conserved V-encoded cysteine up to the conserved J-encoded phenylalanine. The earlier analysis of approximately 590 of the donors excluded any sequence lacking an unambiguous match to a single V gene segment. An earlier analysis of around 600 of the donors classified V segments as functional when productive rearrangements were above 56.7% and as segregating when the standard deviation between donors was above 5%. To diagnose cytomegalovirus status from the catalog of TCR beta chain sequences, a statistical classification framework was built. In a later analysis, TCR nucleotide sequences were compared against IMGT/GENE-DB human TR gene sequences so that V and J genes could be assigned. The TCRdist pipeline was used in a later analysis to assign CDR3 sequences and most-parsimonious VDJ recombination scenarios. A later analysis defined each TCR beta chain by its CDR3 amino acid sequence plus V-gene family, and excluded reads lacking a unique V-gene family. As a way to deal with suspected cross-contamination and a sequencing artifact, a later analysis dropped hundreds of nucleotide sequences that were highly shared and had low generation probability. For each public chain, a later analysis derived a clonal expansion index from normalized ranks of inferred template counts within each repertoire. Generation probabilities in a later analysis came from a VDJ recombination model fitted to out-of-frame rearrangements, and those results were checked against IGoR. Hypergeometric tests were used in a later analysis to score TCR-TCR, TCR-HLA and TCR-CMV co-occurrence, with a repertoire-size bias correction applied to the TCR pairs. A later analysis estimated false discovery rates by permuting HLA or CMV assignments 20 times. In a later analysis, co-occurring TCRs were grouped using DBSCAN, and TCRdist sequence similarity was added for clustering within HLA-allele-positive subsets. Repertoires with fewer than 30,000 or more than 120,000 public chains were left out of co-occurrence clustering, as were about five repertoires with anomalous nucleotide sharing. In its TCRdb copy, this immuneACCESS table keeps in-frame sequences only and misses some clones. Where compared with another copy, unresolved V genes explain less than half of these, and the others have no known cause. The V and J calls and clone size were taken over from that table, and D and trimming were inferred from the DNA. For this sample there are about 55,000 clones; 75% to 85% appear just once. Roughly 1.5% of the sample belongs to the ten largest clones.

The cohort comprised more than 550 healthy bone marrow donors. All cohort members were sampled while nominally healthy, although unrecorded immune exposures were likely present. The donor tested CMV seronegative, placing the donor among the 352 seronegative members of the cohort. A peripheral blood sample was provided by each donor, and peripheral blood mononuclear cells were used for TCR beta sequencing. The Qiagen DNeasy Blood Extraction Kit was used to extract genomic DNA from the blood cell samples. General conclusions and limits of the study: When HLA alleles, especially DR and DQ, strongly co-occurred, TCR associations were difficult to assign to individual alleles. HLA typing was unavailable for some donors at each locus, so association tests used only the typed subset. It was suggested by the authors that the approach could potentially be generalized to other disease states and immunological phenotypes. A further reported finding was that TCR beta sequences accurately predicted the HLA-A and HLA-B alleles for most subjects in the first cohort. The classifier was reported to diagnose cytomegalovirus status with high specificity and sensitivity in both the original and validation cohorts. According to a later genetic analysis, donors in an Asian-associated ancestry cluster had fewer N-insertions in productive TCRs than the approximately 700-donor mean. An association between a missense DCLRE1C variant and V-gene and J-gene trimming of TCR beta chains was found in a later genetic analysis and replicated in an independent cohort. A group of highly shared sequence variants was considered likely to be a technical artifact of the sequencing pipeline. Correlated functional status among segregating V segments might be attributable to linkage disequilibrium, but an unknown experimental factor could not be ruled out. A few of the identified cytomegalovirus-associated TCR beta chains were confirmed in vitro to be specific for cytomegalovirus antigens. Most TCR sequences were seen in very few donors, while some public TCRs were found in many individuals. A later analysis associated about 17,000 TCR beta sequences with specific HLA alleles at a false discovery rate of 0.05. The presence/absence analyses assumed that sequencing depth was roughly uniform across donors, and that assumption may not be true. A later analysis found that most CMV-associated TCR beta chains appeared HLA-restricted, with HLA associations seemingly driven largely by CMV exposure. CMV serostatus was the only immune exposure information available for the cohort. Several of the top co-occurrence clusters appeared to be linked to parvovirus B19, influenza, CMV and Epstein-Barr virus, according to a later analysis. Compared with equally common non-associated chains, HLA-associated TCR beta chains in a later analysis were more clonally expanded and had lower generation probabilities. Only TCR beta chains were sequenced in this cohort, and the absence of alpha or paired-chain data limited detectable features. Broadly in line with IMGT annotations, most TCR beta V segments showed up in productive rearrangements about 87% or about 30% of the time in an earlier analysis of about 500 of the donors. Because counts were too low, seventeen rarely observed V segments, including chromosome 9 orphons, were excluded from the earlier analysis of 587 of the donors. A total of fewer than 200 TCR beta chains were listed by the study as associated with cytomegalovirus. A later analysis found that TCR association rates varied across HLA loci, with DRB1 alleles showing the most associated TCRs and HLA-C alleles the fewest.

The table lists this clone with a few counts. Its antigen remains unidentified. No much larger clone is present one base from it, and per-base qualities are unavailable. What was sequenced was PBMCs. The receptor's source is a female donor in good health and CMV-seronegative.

The CDR3 region has the sequence CASSEDRRTEAFF. At the DNA level, the sequence is TGTGCCAGCAGTGAAGACAGAAGGACTGAAGCTTTCTTT. The chain couples TRBV6-1 to TRBJ1-1, with an unclear D gene assignment. V lost 1 base and J lost 5 bases; the stretch between them is 8 bases long. The CDR3 starts with the cysteine, ends with the phenylalanine, and has 13 residues. The retained sequence is limited to the CDR3, 39 bases, with the frame set at the first base. CDR1 and CDR2 (MNHNS, SASEGT) derive from the germline V gene.